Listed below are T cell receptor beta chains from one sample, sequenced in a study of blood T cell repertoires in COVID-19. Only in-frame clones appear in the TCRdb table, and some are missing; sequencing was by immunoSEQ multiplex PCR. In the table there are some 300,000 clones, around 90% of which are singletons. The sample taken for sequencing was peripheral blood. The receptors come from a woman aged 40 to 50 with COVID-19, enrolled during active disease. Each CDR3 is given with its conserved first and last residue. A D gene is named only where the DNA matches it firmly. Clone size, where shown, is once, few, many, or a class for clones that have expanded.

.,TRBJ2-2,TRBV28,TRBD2,TGTGCCAGCAGTTTTGCCAGCGGGAGGGCCCCTGCCGGGGAGCTGTTTTTT,CASSFASGRAPAGELFF
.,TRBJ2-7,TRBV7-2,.,TGTGCCAGCAGCTTTGGAGGGGCTCTTTCCTACGAGCAGTACTTC,CASSFGGALSYEQYF
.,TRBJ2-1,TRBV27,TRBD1,TGTGCCAGCAGTTTCCTGACAGGGCCAAATGAGCAGTTCTTC,CASSFLTGPNEQFF
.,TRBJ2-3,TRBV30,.,TGTGCCTGGAGTTTAGAAAGCACAGATACGCAGTATTTT,CAWSLESTDTQYF
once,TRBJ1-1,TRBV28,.,TGTGCCAGCAGCGACCCCCCGGGAACTGAAGCTTTCTTT,CASSDPPGTEAFF
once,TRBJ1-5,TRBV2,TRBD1,TGTGCCAGCAGTGAACAGGGGGCTGTAGGCAATCAGCCCCAGCATTTT,CASSEQGAVGNQPQHF
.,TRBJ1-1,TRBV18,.,TGTGCCAGCTCACCAAAAGGGGTTGAGACTGAAGCTTTCTTT,CASSPKGVETEAFF
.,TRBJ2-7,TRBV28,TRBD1,TGTGCCAGCAGAAGGACAGGGAATATCTACGAGCAGTACTTC,CASRRTGNIYEQYF
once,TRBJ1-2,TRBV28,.,TGTGCCAGCAGTTTATCAGGGGCGCATGGCTACACCTTC,CASSLSGAHGYTF
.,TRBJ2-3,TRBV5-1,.,TGCGCCAGCAGCTCAGTCTCACTAGGTGCTAGCACAGATACGCAGTATTTT,CASSSVSLGASTDTQYF
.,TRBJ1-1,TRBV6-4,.,TGTGCCAGTCGCGCCTTTGACCGGGGTGAAGCTTTCTTT,CASRAFDRGEAFF
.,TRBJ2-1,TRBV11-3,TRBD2,TGTGCCAGCAGCTTACTAGCGGGGGTGAATGAGCAGTTCTTC,CASSLLAGVNEQFF
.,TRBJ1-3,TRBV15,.,TGTGCCACCAGCAGAGCACGGGCTAGGGGGTCTGGAAACACCATATATTTT,CATSRARARGSGNTIYF
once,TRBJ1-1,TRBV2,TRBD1,TGTGCCAGCAGGGTCCCGGGACAGGGGATGAACACTGAAGCTTTCTTT,CASRVPGQGMNTEAFF
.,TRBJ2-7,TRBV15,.,TGTGCCACCAGCAGAGGGGGCCAGGGGGGCTACGAGCAGTACTTC,CATSRGGQGGYEQYF
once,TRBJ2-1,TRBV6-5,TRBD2,TGTGCCAGCAGTTACTCACTAGCGGGAGGGTACAATGAGCAGTTCTTC,CASSYSLAGGYNEQFF
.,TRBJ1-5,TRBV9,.,TGTGCCAGCAGTGGAGGGGGGGCGGATCAGCCCCAGCATTTT,CASSGGGADQPQHF
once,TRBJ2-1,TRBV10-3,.,TGTGCCATCAGTGATGGGGGCAGGGAGGGTAATGAGCAGTTCTTC,CAISDGGREGNEQFF
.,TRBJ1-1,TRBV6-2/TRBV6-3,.,TGTGCCAGCAGTTCAGGGGTCAACACTGAAGCTTTCTTT,CASSSGVNTEAFF
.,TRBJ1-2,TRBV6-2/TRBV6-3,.,TGTGCCAGCAGCCCCTCGGCGGCATCCCCCTATGGCTACACCTTC,CASSPSAASPYGYTF
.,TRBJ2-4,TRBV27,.,TGTGCCAGCAGTTTAAATGGCCAAAACATTCAGTACTTC,CASSLNGQNIQYF
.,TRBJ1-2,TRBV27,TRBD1,TGTGCCAGCAGTGTCCGACCGGGACAGGTCGGCTATGGCTACACCTTC,CASSVRPGQVGYGYTF
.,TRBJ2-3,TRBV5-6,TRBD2,TGTGCCGGCGGACTAGCGGGAGCGGTTCACACAGATACGCAGTATTTT,CAGGLAGAVHTDTQYF
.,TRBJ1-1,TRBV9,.,TGTGCCAGCAGCGTAGATCATCCCAACACTGAAGCTTTCTTT,CASSVDHPNTEAFF
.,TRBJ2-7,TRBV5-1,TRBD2,TGCGCCAGCAGCGAAATGAAGACTAGCGGGAGGCCCTACGAGCAGTACTTC,CASSEMKTSGRPYEQYF
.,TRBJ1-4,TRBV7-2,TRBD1,TGTGCCAGCAGCTTAGAACAGGGGGCGTCTAATGAAAAACTGTTTTTT,CASSLEQGASNEKLFF
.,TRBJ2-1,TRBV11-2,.,TGTGCCAGCAGCTTAACCGGGGTATCCTACAATGAGCAGTTCTTC,CASSLTGVSYNEQFF
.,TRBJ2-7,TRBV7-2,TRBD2,TGTGCCAGCAGCGACCTCCGGGGGGGAAACGCCCCCCACGAGCAGTACTTC,CASSDLRGGNAPHEQYF
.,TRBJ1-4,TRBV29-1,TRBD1,TGCAGCGGACAGGGCCCTAATGAAAAACTGTTTTTT,CSGQGPNEKLFF
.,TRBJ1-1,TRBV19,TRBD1,TGTGCCAGTTTTGGGGGACAGAAGGTCACTGAAGCTTTCTTT,CASFGGQKVTEAFF
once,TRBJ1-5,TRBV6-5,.,TGTGCCAGCAGTTACTCGACAGCGGGCCAGCCCCAGCATTTT,CASSYSTAGQPQHF
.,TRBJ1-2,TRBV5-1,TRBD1,TGCGCCAGCAGCCTCGGACAGGGAGTAGTCGGGAGCTACACCTTC,CASSLGQGVVGSYTF
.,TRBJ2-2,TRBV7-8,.,TGTGCCAGCAGCCCAGTGGCGACAGGCGGACCCGGGGAGCTGTTTTTT,CASSPVATGGPGELFF
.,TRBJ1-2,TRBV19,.,TGTGCCAGTAGTATCCAGCAGGGCCCTAACTATGGCTACACCTTC,CASSIQQGPNYGYTF
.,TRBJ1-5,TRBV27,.,TGTGCCAGCAGTCTCCTCGGTCAGCCCCAGCATTTT,CASSLLGQPQHF
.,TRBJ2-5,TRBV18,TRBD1,TGTGCCAGCTCTAGCTGGACAGGGGTGGTGGAGACCCAGTACTTC,CASSSWTGVVETQYF
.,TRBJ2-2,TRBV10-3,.,TGTGCCATCAGCTTCGCCGGGGAGCTGTTTTTT,CAISFAGELFF